Given below is one TCR beta chain in context. This entry belongs to a study of OX40 agonist ivuxolimab in advanced cancers. J gave up 4 bases and V 3 bases, and 6 bases lay outside the gene matches. Germline V gene lookup returns CDR1 LNHDA and CDR2 SQIVND (reference sequence). The CDR3 extends over 16 amino acids. Libraries were prepared by immunoSEQ multiplex PCR; TCRdb keeps only in-frame clonotypes and omits some of them. The repertoire consists of around 65,000 clones, with approximately 90% occurring once and the leading ten covering roughly an eighth. The chain carries TRBV19 and TRBJ2-1, with TRBD2 matching 10 bases. The specimen comprised CD4+ or CD8+ T cells sorted from blood, sampled in a trial of the OX40 agonist ivuxolimab. This clonotype was obtained from an adult with an advanced solid tumor such as melanoma, head and neck, liver or kidney cancer. DNA of the CDR3: TGTGCCAGTAGTATCAGTCTAGCGGGAGAGTACAATGAGCAGTTCTTC. Protein: CASSISLAGEYNEQFF.